A single sample gave rise to the 20 T cell receptor beta chains below, sequenced in a study of cytomegalovirus exposure and HLA in healthy donors. 13 Jbeta primers and 60 Vbeta primers were used for the PCR. Repertoires were generated with immunoSEQ multiplex PCR, while TCRdb's copy carries only in-frame clones and drops some. The sample records 130,000 or so clones, over 70% being singletons. Sequencing was performed on PBMCs. These receptors all come from a woman between 18 and 30 years old in good health and CMV-seronegative.

This clone was observed a single time. The V gene is TRBV19, the J gene TRBJ1-4; D not resolved. Germline lookup yields CDR1 LNHDA and CDR2 SQIVND (reference sequence). CDR3 size: 13 residues. Trimming pared 3 bases from V and 8 bases from J, leaving 10 bases between. The CDR3 DNA is TGTGCCAGTAGTATGGGAGGGTACGAAAAACTGTTTTTT. This encodes CASSMGGYEKLFF. The entire variable domain, with the rest obtained from reference TRBV19 and TRBJ1-4, is as follows: DGGITQSPKYLFRKEGQNVTLSCEQNLNHDAMYWYRQDPGQGLRLIYYSQIVNDFQKGDIAEGYSVSREKKESFPLTVTSAQKNPTAFYLCASSMGGYEKLFFGSGTQLSVL.

This clone was picked up a small number of times. The chain has TRBV19 and TRBJ1-4, with 7 positions matching TRBD1. The CDR3 has 14 residues. Germline V lookup: CDR1 LNHDA, CDR2 SQIVND (reference sequence). Trimming took 5 bases from V and 8 from J; bases not matched to a gene: 8. DNA for the CDR3: TGTGCCAGTAGTGATACAGGGGCCCAGGAAAAACTGTTTTTT. This encodes CASSDTGAQEKLFF.

V is TRBV27 and J is TRBJ2-3, with 7 bases matching TRBD1. Per germline, CDR1 MNHEY and CDR2 SMNVEV (reference sequence). The CDR3 spans 14 residues. J gave up 3 bases and V 5 bases, and 5 bases lay outside the gene matches. The CDR3 DNA sequence: TGTGCCAGCAGTAGGGGGCCCTCGACAGATACGCAGTATTTT. Amino acid sequence: CASSRGPSTDTQYF.

This clone has just one count. This rearrangement joins TRBV5-6 to TRBJ2-2; D is unclear. Germline values: CDR1 SGHDT, CDR2 YYEEEE. The V end was cut by 4 bases, the J end by 7 bases, with 8 bases between. The CDR3 spans 12 residues. The CDR3 reads CASSEPIGELFF. The CDR3 region has the DNA TGTGCCAGCAGCGAGCCAATCGGGGAGCTGTTTTTT.

The chain is built from TRBV6-5 and TRBJ2-7, with TRBD1 matching over 10 bases. CDR1 is MNHEY and CDR2 is SVGAGI in the germline V gene. V shed 2 bases and J 1 base; nucleotides not matched to a gene: 5. This CDR3 is built from 16 residues. CDR3 sequence (DNA): TGTGCCAGCAGTTACGTGGGGGACAGGGGTTCCTACGAGCAGTACTTC. This codes for CASSYVGDRGSYEQYF.

The chain uses TRBV2 and TRBJ2-5, with a tentative D call TRBD1 (6 bases). V was cut by 10 bases and J by 2 bases, with 26 bases left in between. This CDR3 comprises 17 residues. Germline CDR1 SNHLY, CDR2 FYNNEI. The CDR3, as DNA: TGTGCCACCTTGACAGGCCCTTATCCGGAACAACAAGAGACCCAGTACTTC. Translating gives CATLTGPYPEQQETQYF.

The gene calls are TRBV5-1 and TRBJ2-1; 8 nucleotides align to TRBD2. Germline V CDR1 and CDR2: SGHRS, YFSETQ. Trimming removed 0 bases from V and 1 base from J; junction bases left unmatched: 3. The CDR3 covers 16 residues. DNA for the CDR3: TGCGCCAGCAGCTTGGCCGCGGGAGGATCCTACAATGAGCAGTTCTTC. This sequence encodes CASSLAAGGSYNEQFF.

The rearrangement uses TRBV27 and TRBJ1-1; tentative D call: TRBD1 (5 bases). The CDR3 is made up of 14 amino acids. V lost 3 bases, J lost 6 bases, and 14 bases lay in between. The V gene's germline CDR1 is MNHEY and CDR2 SMNVEV (reference sequence). The CDR3 DNA sequence: TGTGCCAGCAGTTTGGGGGGGGTACGCGCTGAAGCTTTCTTT. This gives the protein CASSLGGVRAEAFF.

This chain uses TRBV25-1 with TRBJ2-3, with D perhaps TRBD1 (5 bases). Germline lookup yields CDR1 MGHDK and CDR2 SYGVNS. The germline V and J ends were trimmed by 2 bases and 4 bases, with 13 bases remaining between them. This CDR3 is built from 15 residues. The CDR3 sequence: CASSEPGLTPDTQYF. CDR3 DNA: TGTGCCAGCAGTGAACCAGGGTTGACACCAGATACGCAGTATTTT.

The chain uses TRBV15 and TRBJ2-3, with 9 bases fitting TRBD2. CDR3 size: 18 residues. The junction had 15 bases not matched to a gene; V was cut back by 2 bases and J by 6 bases. Germline CDR1 and CDR2: LNHNV and YYDKDF (reference sequence). The CDR3 region has the DNA TGTGCCACCAGCAGACAAATACCGGGACTAGCAGTTGGGGATACGCAGTATTTT. Amino acid sequence: CATSRQIPGLAVGDTQYF.

The chain couples TRBV30 to TRBJ2-3; 10 bases agree with TRBD2. Trimming at V came to 1 base and at J to 4 bases, leaving 8 bases not matched to a gene. Germline values: CDR1 GTSNPN, CDR2 SVGIG (reference sequence). This CDR3 is 16 amino acids long. CDR3 protein: CAWSAGTSGNSDTQYF. The CDR3 coding sequence is TGTGCCTGGAGTGCAGGCACTAGCGGGAACTCAGATACGCAGTATTTT. Full variable domain (remainder filled in from reference TRBV30 and TRBJ2-3): SQTIHQWPATLVQPVGSPLSLECTVEGTSNPNLYWYRQAAGRGLQLLFYSVGIGQISSEVPQNLSASRPQDRQFILSSKKLLLSDSGFYLCAWSAGTSGNSDTQYFGPGTRLTVL.

The chain uses TRBV6-5 and TRBJ2-5; 9 bases are shared with TRBD1. V was pared by 5 bases and J by 6 bases, with 10 bases of the junction left unmatched. The CDR3 contains 15 residues. Germline V gene sequence: CDR1 MNHEY, CDR2 SVGAGI. CDR3 nucleotides: TGTGCCAGCAGTCAACAGGGACAGGGTGTGCAGACCCAGTACTTC. It encodes CASSQQGQGVQTQYF.

This clone occurred once. V is TRBV10-3 and J is TRBJ2-7, with 7 bases aligning to TRBD2. This CDR3 has 16 amino acids. The trim removed 0 bases at V and 0 bases at J, leaving 5 bases unmatched. Germline lookup yields CDR1 ENHRY and CDR2 SYGVKD. CDR3 protein: CAISESGGTDSYEQYF. CDR3 coding DNA: TGTGCCATCAGTGAGTCGGGAGGGACCGACTCCTACGAGCAGTACTTC.

V and J are TRBV9 and TRBJ2-1; D might be TRBD2 (6 bases). In germline, CDR1 is SGDLS, CDR2 YYNGEE. V shed 3 bases and J shed 12 bases, with 16 bases lying between them. The CDR3 contains 13 residues. The CDR3 DNA follows: TGTGCCAGCAGCGCGCCGGGAGTCCGCGGGCAGTTCTTC. Its translation is CASSAPGVRGQFF.

V and J are TRBV27 and TRBJ2-1, with 14 bases fitting TRBD2. CDR3 length equals 15 residues. Trimming at V came to 4 bases and at J to 5 bases, leaving 1 base not matched to a gene. Germline-derived CDR1 and CDR2 are MNHEY and SMNVEV (reference sequence). As DNA, the CDR3 is TGTGCCAGCAGTTGGACTAGCGGGAGGCACAATGAGCAGTTCTTC. Its protein is CASSWTSGRHNEQFF.

CDR3 DNA sequence: TGCGCCAGCAGCCTTAGCGGGAGGTCCGATGAGCAGTTCTTC. The encoded protein is CASSLSGRSDEQFF. The chain links TRBV5-1 to TRBJ2-1, with 10 bases identical to TRBD2. The CDR3 runs to 14 residues. Germline CDR1 reads SGHRS; CDR2 reads YFSETQ. V shed 4 bases, J shed 8 bases, and the junction held 6 bases outside the gene matches.

The chain couples TRBV4-1 to TRBJ2-2, with D maybe TRBD1 (6 bases). The V gene lost 0 bases and the J gene lost 3 bases, with 11 bases spanning the gap. CDR3 length: 16 amino acids. Germline V gene lookup returns CDR1 MGHRA and CDR2 YSYEKL. The CDR3 loop reads CASSQESGGYTGELFF. In DNA, the CDR3 is TGCGCCAGCAGCCAAGAAAGTGGGGGCTACACCGGGGAGCTGTTTTTT.

V and J are TRBV27 and TRBJ2-1, with a possible D match to TRBD1 (5 bases). Trimming cost V 4 bases and J 2 bases, with 9 bases left between them. Germline CDR1 MNHEY, CDR2 SMNVEV (reference sequence). The CDR3 runs 14 residues. CDR3 nucleotide sequence: TGTGCCAGCAGTTGGTCAGGGCCCTACAATGAGCAGTTCTTC. It encodes CASSWSGPYNEQFF.

The rearrangement links TRBV11-2 to TRBJ1-3; maybe TRBD1 (6 bases). The CDR3 extends over 15 amino acids. Trimming pared 5 bases from V and 4 bases from J, leaving 15 bases between. Germline values: CDR1 SGHAT, CDR2 FQNNGV. The CDR3 region has the DNA TGTGCCAGCAGCATACCTTCAGGGGTCGGAAACACCATATATTTT. Its translation: CASSIPSGVGNTIYF.

This chain joins TRBV5-4 and TRBJ2-1; 11 positions match TRBD1. CDR1 SGHNT and CDR2 YYREEE come from the germline V gene (reference sequence). The junction had 3 bases not matched to a gene; V was cut back by 4 bases and J by 6 bases. This CDR3 contains 14 residues. The CDR3 DNA is TGTGCCAGCAGCAAGGGGACAGGGGGCAATGAGCAGTTCTTC. Translating it yields CASSKGTGGNEQFF.